Sequencing of this T cell receptor beta chain was carried out in a study of blood T cell repertoires in COVID-19. For the study at large: Nucleic acid was either cDNA or gDNA, and it came from T cells, B-cell-depleted T cells, or PBMCs.

Original handling: From reference gene primer amplification, estimates of nucleated cell counts were derived. Sequenced by immunoSEQ multiplex PCR; TCRdb stores in-frame clones only, minus some. The DNA gave D and trimming, while V, J and clone size come from that table. The sample holds fewer than 85,000 clones, around 83% seen once. This CDR3 has 15 residues. Trimming at V came to 5 bases and at J to 7 bases, leaving 10 bases not matched to a gene. Germline CDR1 and CDR2: SGHTA and FQGNSA. The TCR comes from a man between 25 and 39 years old with COVID-19, enrolled during active disease. The sequenced sample was peripheral blood. The chain carries TRBV7-2 and TRBJ2-7, with 11 bases fitting TRBD2. CDR3 bases: TGTGCCAGCAGCCCTATTAGCGGGAGGGCCCGAGAGCAGTACTTC. Translating it yields CASSPISGRAREQYF.